The present T cell receptor (beta chain) was sequenced within a study of T cell repertoires in cytomegalovirus infection. This clonotype was counted ten times or more. Its matching antigen is unknown. Study-level findings and limits: CMV-specific TCR beta clonotypes restricted by HLA-C dominated the ex vivo response.

TCRdb fed the reads into MiXCR, producing one record per CDR3 protein. The sample shows about 300,000 distinct CDR3 sequences, around 9.6% of them seen only once. Trimming pared 9 bases from V and 5 bases from J, leaving 14 bases between. This CDR3 has 13 residues. V gene TRBV12-3 or TRBV12-4 combines with J gene TRBJ2-1, with a tentative D call TRBD2 (7 bases). Material: PBMCs. The sequence came from a human donor in good health (CMV status not recorded). Some clones in this sample may be carry-over from other donors' samples. The CDR3 sequence is CASEGDYDNEQFF. The DNA of the CDR3 is TGTGCCAGTGAGGGGGACTATGACAATGAGCAGTTCTTC.